The rows below give T cell receptor beta chains drawn from one sample of a study of cytomegalovirus exposure and HLA in healthy donors. Sequencing used immunoSEQ multiplex PCR; TCRdb keeps in-frame clones, though not all of them. The sample lists 200,000 or so clones, approximately 80% occurring once. Sequenced: PBMCs. The origin of the receptors is a girl under 10 years old in good health and CMV-seronegative. Both conserved end residues are part of each CDR3. The order of the fields is J gene, V gene, D gene, CDR3 protein. A D gene is named only where the DNA matches it firmly.

TRBJ2-7	TRBV11-2	.	CASRPFGYEQYF
TRBJ2-7	TRBV29-1	.	CSVAGNVYEQYF
TRBJ2-7	TRBV9	TRBD1	CASSPLAGTGAIEQYF
TRBJ2-1	TRBV11-2	.	CASSQAGVREQFF
TRBJ2-2	TRBV7-9	.	CASSLTSLLAPGELFF
TRBJ2-1	TRBV19	TRBD2	CATTGTSAQYNEQFF
TRBJ2-2	TRBV27	TRBD2	CASSLWTSGGRTGELFF
TRBJ2-2	TRBV7-9	TRBD2	CANLIIAGETGELFF
TRBJ2-7	TRBV6-1	TRBD1	CASSEDGTGGYEQYF
TRBJ2-4	TRBV4-1	.	CASSQDMVADIQYF
TRBJ1-1	TRBV2	.	CASREGEAFF
TRBJ2-7	TRBV21-1	.	CVMNPGEQYF
TRBJ2-1	TRBV14	TRBD1	CASGGGQGAFSSYNEQFF